The clone carrying this T cell receptor (beta chain) was found many times. Its antigen is unknown. TCRdb processed the 5' RACE reads anew with MiXCR; each CDR3 protein has one entry. The table includes approximately 160,000 distinct CDR3 sequences, around 9.3% detected once. V trimming: 4 bases; J trimming: 8 bases; junction bases outside the gene matches: 10. The CDR3 consists of 15 residues. Germline V gives CDR1 SGDLS, CDR2 YYNGEE. This sample was taken from a study of T cells after yellow fever vaccination. Points from the study as a whole: Once the booster was given, most primary-vaccination clones reappeared, at approximately 97% for CD4 and roughly 86% for CD8.

This TCR was recovered from a man aged 18 to 35 who received the YFV17D yellow fever vaccine. This chain uses TRBV9 with TRBJ2-1, with 9 bases that match TRBD2. The material was CD8+ T cells sorted from PBMCs, obtained 45 days after the yellow fever booster vaccination. CDR3 amino acids: CASSRLAGGLDEQFF. CDR3 bases: TGTGCCAGCAGCAGACTGGCGGGGGGGCTCGATGAGCAGTTCTTC. Full variable domain (outside the CDR3, taken from reference TRBV9 and TRBJ2-1): DSGVTQTPKHLITATGQRVTLRCSPRSGDLSVYWYQQSLDQGLQFLIQYYNGEERAKGNILERFSAQQFPDLHSELNLSSLELGDSALYFCASSRLAGGLDEQFFGPGTRLTVL.